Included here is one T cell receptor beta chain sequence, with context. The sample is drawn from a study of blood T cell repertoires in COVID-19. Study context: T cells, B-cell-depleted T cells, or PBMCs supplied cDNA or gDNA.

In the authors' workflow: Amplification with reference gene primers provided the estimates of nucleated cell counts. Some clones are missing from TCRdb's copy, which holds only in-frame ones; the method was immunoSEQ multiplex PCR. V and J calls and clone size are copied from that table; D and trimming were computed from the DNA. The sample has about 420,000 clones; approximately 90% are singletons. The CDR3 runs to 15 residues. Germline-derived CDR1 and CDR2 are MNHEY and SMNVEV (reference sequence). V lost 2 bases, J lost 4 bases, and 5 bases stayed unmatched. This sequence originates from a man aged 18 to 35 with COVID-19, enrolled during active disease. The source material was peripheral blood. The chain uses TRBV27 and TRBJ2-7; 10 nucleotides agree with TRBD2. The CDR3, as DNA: TGTGCCAGCAGTTTAAATTTAGCGGGAGGATACGAGCAGTACTTC. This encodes CASSLNLAGGYEQYF.